This is a list of T cell receptor beta chains from one sample in a study of response to subunit inactivated influenza vaccine. TCRdb itself ran the RT-PCR reads through MiXCR, one entry per CDR3 protein. Altogether about 500,000 distinct CDR3 sequences are present, more than 15% being singletons, with the ten largest covering about 3%. Sequences were derived from CD4+ T cells sorted from PBMCs, sampled about 24 months after vaccination. The receptor set was obtained from a man between 50 and 75 years old who received an inactivated influenza vaccine. Both conserved end residues are part of each CDR3. The D gene is left open where the match is weak. Clone size, where shown, is once, few, many, or a class for clones that have expanded.

abundance	d_gene	v_gene	CDR3aa
few	.	TRBV4-1	CASSQRASSVPQHF
few	TRBD1	TRBV7-8	CASSVGQASTEAFF
many	.	TRBV30	CAWGPGNTIYF
.	.	TRBV24-1	CATSDLKGFEETQYF
.	TRBD2	TRBV27	CASGLAGAPSYNEQFF
few	.	TRBV7-9	CASSFQVYNEQFF
few	.	TRBV5-1	CASSLRLGSYEQYF
few	TRBD1	TRBV24-1	CATSDPRDRGQETQYF
few	.	TRBV9	CASSFLTNTGELFF
.	.	TRBV10-3	CAISDIGQTYEQYF
many	.	TRBV4-1	CASSQGRQEWANVLTF
few	TRBD1	TRBV5-1	CASSRGQRDSPLHF
.	TRBD2	TRBV29-1	CSESGGSTDTQYF
.	.	TRBV5-1	CASSFSGSGQETQYF
.	.	TRBV7-2	CASRMKGGPTNEQFF
few	TRBD1	TRBV5-1	CASSLEWRGRTEAFF
few	TRBD2	TRBV5-1	CASSLGDYYNEQFF
many	TRBD2	TRBV12-3/TRBV12-4	CASSSGLAGYDF
few	.	TRBV20-1	CSAMGVTTDTQYF
few	.	TRBV5-1	CASRDTVYNEQFF
.	.	TRBV24-1	CATSDSAESYEQYF
.	TRBD1	TRBV20-1	CSARHTTGVKNTGELFF
few	TRBD2	TRBV20-1	CSARNIAGHNNEQFF
.	TRBD1	TRBV5-1	CASSLVQGSSYNEQFF
.	TRBD1	TRBV4-2	CASSRTGTGSSYEQYF
.	.	TRBV5-1	CASSALSTGTEAFF
.	TRBD1	TRBV10-3	CAISQDRETEAFF
few	TRBD1	TRBV10-3	CAIAGGPHDTQYF
.	.	TRBV15	CATSTDRKDTQYF
many	.	TRBV29-1	CSVAENSNQPQHF
.	TRBD1	TRBV5-1	CASFMRQGEKQYF
few	.	TRBV7-8	CASSSSTGSDTQYF
many	TRBD1	TRBV12-3/TRBV12-4	CASSLGQGGEQYF
few	.	TRBV29-1	CSARGHHNEQFF
many	.	TRBV29-1	CSVSRDTSGNTIYF
few	.	TRBV29-1	CSVVTGSGTSNQPQHF
.	TRBD1	TRBV7-8	CASSTGQGPTGELFF
.	.	TRBV4-2	CASSQVEANEQYF
.	TRBD1	TRBV2	CASKTGGNEQFF
few	.	TRBV7-2	CASSTTRENTEAFF
.	.	TRBV10-3	CAISDSLGAYQPQHF
many	TRBD1	TRBV7-9	CASSQWTGGEEKLFF